These 20 T cell receptor beta chains were all obtained from the same sample, sequenced in a study of shared clonotypes between healthy human individuals. Here immunoSEQ multiplex PCR was the method, and the copy in TCRdb shows in-frame clones only, minus some. The sample records about 2.4 million clones, more than 80% being singletons. Sequenced sample: naive CD4+ T cells sorted from blood. The subset: CD45RA+ positively selected. The origin of the receptors is a man aged 18 to 30 in good health.

The chain joins TRBV27 to TRBJ1-1; D may be TRBD1 (6 bases). The germline CDR1 and CDR2 sequences are MNHEY and SMNVEV (reference sequence). Trimming stripped 5 bases from V and 8 bases from J, with 24 bases between. This CDR3 has 16 residues. DNA of the CDR3: TGTGCCAGCAGTAAACAAACAGGGTCTACAACTCCGGAAGCTTTCTTT. This sequence encodes CASSKQTGSTTPEAFF.

The J gene is TRBJ2-5, the V gene TRBV9, with D unclear. The V and J ends lost 6 bases and 2 bases respectively, with 17 bases between them. Germline CDR1 SGDLS, CDR2 YYNGEE. This CDR3 has 15 residues. CDR3 region: CASNKMGGVQETQYF. For the CDR3, the DNA is TGTGCCAGCAACAAAATGGGTGGGGTTCAAGAGACCCAGTACTTC.

This clone appeared once. This rearrangement joins TRBV6-5 to TRBJ2-1, with TRBD1 matching over 8 bases. V dropped 2 bases and J dropped 4; count of bases not matched to a gene: 7. Per the germline V gene, CDR1 is MNHEY and CDR2 is SVGAGI. The CDR3 is 16 amino acids. CDR3 region: CASSYLRQGKYNEQFF. For the CDR3, the DNA is TGTGCCAGCAGTTACCTCCGACAGGGGAAATACAATGAGCAGTTCTTC.

This chain links TRBV10-3 with TRBJ1-6; D is perhaps TRBD1 (5 bases). V was trimmed by 8 bases and J by 2 bases, leaving 13 bases between them. CDR1 and CDR2 from the germline V gene are ENHRY and SYGVKD. The CDR3 is 15 amino acids. DNA for the CDR3: TGTGCCATCGGAGGGGACGGTCCCTATAATTCACCCCTCCACTTT. It is translated as CAIGGDGPYNSPLHF.

The chain employs TRBV2 and TRBJ2-2; unclear D gene. The CDR3 contains 15 residues. CDR1 and CDR2 from the germline V gene are SNHLY and FYNNEI. Trimming stripped 6 bases from V and 7 bases from J, with 18 bases between. The CDR3, as DNA: TGTGCCAGCAGGCCCGAATGGCGCTCGAACGGGGAGCTGTTTTTT. It translates to CASRPEWRSNGELFF.

The chain links TRBV6-5 to TRBJ1-2, with 8 bases matching TRBD1. The germline CDR1 and CDR2 sequences are MNHEY and SVGAGI. The trim removed 3 bases at V and 5 bases at J, leaving 11 bases unmatched. This CDR3 spans 16 amino acids. Here the CDR3 DNA reads TGTGCCAGCAGTTATTGGACCGGGACAGGCGGGTATGGCTACACCTTC. It is translated as CASSYWTGTGGYGYTF.

The chain links TRBV27 to TRBJ2-3, with 12 bases matching TRBD2. CDR3 length: 15 residues. Germline CDR1 is MNHEY and CDR2 is SMNVEV (reference sequence). Trimming removed 4 bases from V and 5 bases from J; junction bases left unmatched: 4. Here the CDR3 reads CASSSVLAGGDTQYF. The CDR3 DNA follows: TGTGCCAGCAGTTCCGTACTAGCGGGAGGAGATACGCAGTATTTT.

Details on this clone: At the DNA level, this CDR3 is encoded by other sequences in the same sample as well. The genes are TRBV2 and TRBJ1-2; no clear D. Trimming took off 4 bases at V and 2 bases at J, with 8 bases between the two ends. The CDR3 spans 13 residues. Germline V CDR1 and CDR2: SNHLY, FYNNEI. In DNA form, the CDR3 reads TGTGCCAGCAGTGTGGGTCAGAACTATGGCTACACCTTC. Encoded protein: CASSVGQNYGYTF.

This chain links TRBV5-1 with TRBJ1-4; 8 bases fit TRBD1. Germline CDR1 and CDR2: SGHRS and YFSETQ. The V gene end was trimmed by 7 bases and the J gene end by 4 bases; junction bases not matched to a gene: 9. This CDR3 spans 15 amino acids. The CDR3 loop reads CASWTGFGVNEKLFF. The DNA of the CDR3 is TGCGCCAGCTGGACAGGGTTTGGGGTTAATGAAAAACTGTTTTTT. Combining the CDR3 with reference TRBV5-1 and TRBJ1-4 gives the whole variable domain KAGVTQTPRYLIKTRGQQVTLSCSPISGHRSVSWYQQTPGQGLQFLFEYFSETQRNKGNFPGRFSGRQFSNSRSEMNVSTLELGDSALYLCASWTGFGVNEKLFFGSGTQLSVL.

The chain recombines TRBV2 with TRBJ1-3; D gene ambiguous. Between the trimmed V and J ends, which lost 2 bases and 1 base, there was a span of 12 bases. The CDR3 length is 16 residues. Germline V gene sequence: CDR1 SNHLY, CDR2 FYNNEI. This CDR3 reads CASSEFDPGSGNTIYF. The CDR3, as DNA: TGTGCCAGCAGTGAATTCGACCCAGGTTCTGGAAACACCATATATTTT.

In the case of this clone: The sample has other DNA sequences that encode this CDR3 too. The J gene is TRBJ2-5, the V gene TRBV9, with D perhaps matching TRBD2 (6 bases). Germline values: CDR1 SGDLS, CDR2 YYNGEE. The CDR3 covers 15 residues. V dropped 0 bases and J dropped 2 bases, with 11 bases sitting between them. DNA of the CDR3: TGTGCCAGCAGCGTAGACGGGAGAGGGCAAGAGACCCAGTACTTC. This codes for CASSVDGRGQETQYF.

The rearrangement links TRBV5-1 to TRBJ2-7; the D gene is possibly TRBD1 (6 bases). Trimming left V 3 bases short and J 0 bases short, with 13 bases between. CDR3 length: 15 amino acids. The V gene's germline CDR1 is SGHRS and CDR2 YFSETQ. CDR3 coding DNA: TGCGCCAGCAGCTGGGGGCGGACAGACTCCTACGAGCAGTACTTC. This codes for CASSWGRTDSYEQYF.

This clone was counted once. This chain links TRBV30 with TRBJ2-3, with D perhaps TRBD2 (7 bases). V was shortened by 3 bases and J by 2 bases, with 21 bases between the two germline ends. The CDR3 runs to 17 residues. From germline, CDR1 is GTSNPN and CDR2 SVGIG (reference sequence). The CDR3 spells CAWRLKLGGRVTDTQYF. The CDR3 coding sequence is TGTGCCTGGAGGCTAAAATTAGGGGGGAGGGTCACAGATACGCAGTATTTT.

The rearrangement uses TRBV6-6 and TRBJ2-1, with D tentatively TRBD1 (5 bases). The CDR3 extends over 14 amino acids. In germline, CDR1 is MNHNY, CDR2 SVGAGI (reference sequence). Deletions cut 0 bases from V and 5 bases from J, with 8 bases between. In DNA form, the CDR3 reads TGTGCCAGCAGTTACTCGTCAGGGCACAATGAGCAGTTCTTC. Translating gives CASSYSSGHNEQFF.

The chain is built from TRBV4-3 and TRBJ2-3; 10 positions match TRBD1. The CDR3 is 16 residues long. Germline V gene lookup returns CDR1 LGHNA and CDR2 YSLEER. Unmatched junction bases numbered 4, after V lost 1 base and J lost 3 bases. The CDR3 region is CASSQVRTGGTDTQYF. CDR3 nucleotides: TGCGCCAGCAGCCAAGTGAGGACAGGGGGAACAGATACGCAGTATTTT.

The chain links TRBV10-3 to TRBJ2-5, with a weak D call TRBD1 (6 bases). Germline-derived CDR1 and CDR2 are ENHRY and SYGVKD. Trimming cost V 8 bases and J 3 bases, with 10 bases left between them. The CDR3 totals 12 residues. The CDR3 DNA reads as TGTGCCATCCGGACAGCCAAAGAGACCCAGTACTTC. Encoded protein: CAIRTAKETQYF.

CDR3: CASSLALGQGAGGYTF. The CDR3, as DNA: TGTGCCAGCAGCTTAGCCCTTGGACAGGGGGCAGGGGGCTACACCTTC. The rearrangement uses TRBV7-2 and TRBJ1-2, with 11 nucleotides matching TRBD1. The V and J ends lost 0 bases and 8 bases, in that order; junction bases with no gene match: 8. The CDR3 is made up of 16 amino acids. Germline CDR1 SGHTA, CDR2 FQGNSA.

The V and J genes are TRBV6-1 and TRBJ2-7; either TRBD1 or TRBD2 may fit D (5 bases each). This CDR3 is built from 11 residues. Trimming removed 9 bases at V and 6 bases at J, with 12 bases between. The germline V gene encodes CDR1 MNHNS and CDR2 SASEGT. In DNA form, the CDR3 reads TGTGCCAGTGGGACCTGGGGCGAGCAGTACTTC. This gives the protein CASGTWGEQYF.

V gene TRBV7-2 combines with J gene TRBJ2-2; D not resolved. Trimming shortened V by 4 bases and J by 6 bases, and 9 bases separated the two germline ends. From germline, CDR1 is SGHTA and CDR2 FQGNSA. The length of the CDR3 is 13 residues. The CDR3 is CASSSQFPGELFF. The CDR3 DNA follows: TGTGCCAGCAGCTCCCAGTTCCCCGGGGAGCTGTTTTTT.

V is TRBV2 and J is TRBJ1-6; D unresolved. The germline gives CDR1 SNHLY, CDR2 FYNNEI. The CDR3 is made up of 15 amino acids. V was cut by 2 bases and J by 6 bases, with 11 bases left in between. The CDR3 DNA reads TGTGCCAGCAGTGAATTCCCAGAGACTAATTCACCCCTCCACTTT. Translated, it gives CASSEFPETNSPLHF.